Here is one T cell receptor beta chain with its context. Its target is not known. Trimming took 9 bases from V and 0 from J, leaving 5 bases between them. Germline V gives CDR1 SEHNR, CDR2 FQNEAQ (reference sequence). The CDR3 extends over 11 amino acids. The data were taken from a study of pediatric ulcerative colitis. Study outcomes and limitations: Clonal expansions reduced rectal repertoire diversity in acute severe colitis. Repertoires came from total lymphocyte DNA, not specific subsets.

The blood sample was taken during the colonoscopy visit. TCRdb's copy holds only in-frame clones and misses some; the assay was immunoSEQ multiplex PCR. The profile covers more than 50,000 clones, with over 65% appearing a single time and roughly 5.2% taken by the ten largest. The source of this sequence is a boy younger than 18 with moderate ulcerative colitis. The V call is TRBV7-9, the J call TRBJ1-1; D is possibly TRBD1 (5 bases). Sequencing was carried out using blood. The CDR3 DNA is TGTGCCAGACAGGTGAACACTGAAGCTTTCTTT. The encoded protein is CARQVNTEAFF.